The clone carrying this T cell receptor (beta chain) was counted at least ten times. This sample stems from a study of patients and donors after allogeneic stem cell transplantation. TCRdb re-analysed the RT-PCR reads in MiXCR, keeping a single row per CDR3 protein. The sample yields approximately 20,000 distinct CDR3 sequences, approximately 4.4% seen once. The ends lost 6 bases at V and 8 bases at J; junction bases unmatched: 8. There are 15 residues in the CDR3. The genes are TRBV12-3 or TRBV12-4 and TRBJ2-1; 12 bases are a match to TRBD2. The origin of this receptor is a human donor who was either an allogeneic HSCT recipient or a stem cell or donor lymphocyte infusion donor (not recorded which). It is not recorded whose cells these are; they may come from a transplant donor. The sequenced sample was blood, either unsorted or a sorted T cell fraction (not recorded which). This CDR3 is CASSQTSGGGDEQFF. CDR3 nucleotides: TGTGCCAGCAGCCAGACTAGCGGGGGTGGGGATGAGCAGTTCTTC.